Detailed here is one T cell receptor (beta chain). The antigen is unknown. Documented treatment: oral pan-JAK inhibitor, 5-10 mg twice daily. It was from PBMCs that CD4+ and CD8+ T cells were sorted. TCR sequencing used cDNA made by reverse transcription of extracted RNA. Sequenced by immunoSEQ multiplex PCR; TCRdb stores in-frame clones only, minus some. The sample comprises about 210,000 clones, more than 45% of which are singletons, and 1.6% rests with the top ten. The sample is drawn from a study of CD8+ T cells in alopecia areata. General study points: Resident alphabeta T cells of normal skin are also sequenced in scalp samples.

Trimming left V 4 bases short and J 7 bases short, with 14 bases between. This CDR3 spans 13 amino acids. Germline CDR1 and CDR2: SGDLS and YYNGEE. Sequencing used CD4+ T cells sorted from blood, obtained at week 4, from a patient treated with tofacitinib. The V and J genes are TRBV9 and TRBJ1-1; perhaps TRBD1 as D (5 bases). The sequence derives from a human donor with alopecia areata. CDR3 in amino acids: CASSPGTDDEAFF. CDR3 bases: TGTGCCAGCAGCCCCGGGACTGACGATGAAGCTTTCTTT.